This TCR beta chain was profiled in a study of blood T cell repertoires in COVID-19. The table came from immunoSEQ multiplex PCR; TCRdb's copy has only in-frame clones and leaves some out. The table records some 320,000 clones, roughly 86% of them present only once. Between the trimmed V and J ends, which lost 1 base and 4 bases, there was a span of 13 bases. CDR3 length equals 16 residues. Germline V gives CDR1 SGHVS, CDR2 FQNEAQ. The source of this sequence is a woman younger than 45 with COVID-19, enrolled during active disease. This chain uses TRBV7-8 with TRBJ1-4; possible D gene TRBD1, 5 bases. Sequences were obtained from peripheral blood. CDR3 nucleotides: TGTGCCAGCAGCTTAGTCGCCAGGGAAATTAATGAAAAACTGTTTTTT. Amino acids: CASSLVAREINEKLFF.